The rows below give T cell receptor beta chains drawn from one sample of a study of blood T cell repertoires in COVID-19. Measured with immunoSEQ multiplex PCR; TCRdb has only the in-frame clones, and not every one. The sample lists about 220,000 clones, around three quarters occurring once. The specimen was peripheral blood. Receptors were obtained from a woman aged 70-85 years with acute or convalescent COVID-19. The CDR3 runs from the conserved cysteine through the conserved F or W. The D gene is left open where the match is weak. The size of a clone is reported for some rows only, either as once, few or many, or as a class for expanded clones.

D gene	V gene	clone size	J gene	CDR3 DNA	CDR3 protein
NA	TRBV14	NA	TRBJ1-1	TGTGCCAGCAGCCAGTCCGTTAACACTGAAGCTTTCTTT	CASSQSVNTEAFF
NA	TRBV5-5	NA	TRBJ2-7	TGTGCCAGCAGCCTGACAGGGAGCGGGTACGAGCAGTACTTC	CASSLTGSGYEQYF
NA	TRBV2	NA	TRBJ2-5	TGTGCCAGCAGTCTTTCGTACCAAGAGACCCAGTACTTC	CASSLSYQETQYF
TRBD2	TRBV15	NA	TRBJ2-5	TGTGCCACCAGCAGAGATCTTCCAGCGGGACCCCAAGAGACCCAGTACTTC	CATSRDLPAGPQETQYF
TRBD1	TRBV19	few	TRBJ1-1	TGTGCCAGTTTCTACCCGGGACAGGGGGGGACCACTGAAGCTTTCTTT	CASFYPGQGGTTEAFF
TRBD2	TRBV7-3	NA	TRBJ2-1	TGTGCCAGCAGCTTAAGTGGCAGGGAGGGTGAGCAGTTCTTC	CASSLSGREGEQFF
TRBD2	TRBV5-1	NA	TRBJ2-5	TGCGCCAGCAGCTGGGGCAGCGGGGAAGAGACCCAGTACTTC	CASSWGSGEETQYF
NA	TRBV7-6	NA	TRBJ2-2	TGTGCCAGCAGCTTAGCCCAGGGTTTAAGGACCGGGGAGCTGTTTTTT	CASSLAQGLRTGELFF
NA	TRBV7-8	once	TRBJ2-5	TGTGCCAGCAGCTTATCCCACGGGGAGACCCAGTACTTC	CASSLSHGETQYF
TRBD1	TRBV5-4	NA	TRBJ1-1	TGTGCCAGCAGCTTGTCACAGGGGGTGAACACTGAAGCTTTCTTT	CASSLSQGVNTEAFF
NA	TRBV29-1	once	TRBJ1-1	TGCAGCGCCGATGGTATAGGGGGCACTGAAGCTTTCTTT	CSADGIGGTEAFF
NA	TRBV5-5	NA	TRBJ2-7	TGTGCCAGCAGCTTGGCAGGTGGGGCTCTCTACGAGCAGTACTTC	CASSLAGGALYEQYF
NA	TRBV6-5	NA	TRBJ1-2	TGTGCCAGCAATGGGGAGGGGTGGGGCTACACCTTC	CASNGEGWGYTF
NA	TRBV12-3/TRBV12-4	NA	TRBJ1-5	TGTGCCAGCAGTTTAGACAGTGACCAGCCCCAGCATTTT	CASSLDSDQPQHF
TRBD1	TRBV28	NA	TRBJ2-7	TGTGCCAGCAGCAGGGGACAGGGTTGGGACGAGCAGTACTTC	CASSRGQGWDEQYF
NA	TRBV7-2	NA	TRBJ2-4	TGTGCCAGCAGCTTAGTCCTAAACATTCAGTACTTC	CASSLVLNIQYF
NA	TRBV30	NA	TRBJ1-3	TGTGCCTGGAGTGTATCAGGTCGCTCTGGAAACACCATATATTTT	CAWSVSGRSGNTIYF
TRBD1	TRBV25-1	once	TRBJ1-2	TGTGCCAGCAGTGAATATTCCCGACAGGGGGACCGATTTGGCTACACCTTC	CASSEYSRQGDRFGYTF
TRBD2	TRBV6-2/TRBV6-3	NA	TRBJ2-3	TGTGCCAGCAGTTACTCCAGTAGCGGGGAAAGCACAGATACGCAGTATTTT	CASSYSSSGESTDTQYF
NA	TRBV7-9	NA	TRBJ2-3	TGTGCCAGCAGCTTAGCCGGGGGAGATACGCAGTATTTT	CASSLAGGDTQYF
NA	TRBV12-3/TRBV12-4	NA	TRBJ2-5	TGTGCCAGCCGGGTTCGGCAAGAGACCCAGTACTTC	CASRVRQETQYF
TRBD2	TRBV19	NA	TRBJ2-1	TGTGCCAGTAGTCGCCCGACTAGCCTCAATGAGCAGTTCTTC	CASSRPTSLNEQFF
NA	TRBV5-8	NA	TRBJ1-5	TGTGCCAGCAGCTCTCAAGGGCGAGGGCTGAATCAGCCCCAGCATTTT	CASSSQGRGLNQPQHF
NA	TRBV19	NA	TRBJ2-7	TGTGCCAGTAGTATCGGACAGTCCTACGAGCAGTACTTC	CASSIGQSYEQYF
NA	TRBV24-1	NA	TRBJ2-3	TGTGCCACCAGTGATTTGCAGGCGGGGTCAGATACGCAGTATTTT	CATSDLQAGSDTQYF
TRBD2	TRBV5-1	NA	TRBJ2-5	TGCGCCAGCAGCATGGCTAGCGGGGGACCCCTCCAAGGGACCCAGTACTTC	CASSMASGGPLQGTQYF
NA	TRBV5-5	NA	TRBJ1-4	TGTGCCAGCCGACCGTGGTCAGGGGAAGAAAAACTGTTTTTT	CASRPWSGEEKLFF
NA	TRBV13	NA	TRBJ1-1	TGTGCCAGCAGCTTAGTGAGAGGCAATGAAGCTTTCTTT	CASSLVRGNEAFF
NA	TRBV9	NA	TRBJ2-7	TGTGCCAGCAGCGTACGCGGGGAGCAACCCTCCTACGAGCAGTACTTC	CASSVRGEQPSYEQYF
NA	TRBV4-2	NA	TRBJ2-4	TGTGCCAGCAGCCCTCCGACTGGAGCCAAAAACATTCAGTACTTC	CASSPPTGAKNIQYF
NA	TRBV6-5	few	TRBJ1-5	TGTGCCAGCAGTTACTCAGGGACAAGAGATCAGCCCCAGCATTTT	CASSYSGTRDQPQHF
TRBD2	TRBV19	once	TRBJ2-5	TGTGCCAGTAGTATTGGAGCGGGGGGGCAGGAGACCCAGTACTTC	CASSIGAGGQETQYF
NA	TRBV7-9	NA	TRBJ1-6	TGTGCCAGCAGCTTAGCGCAAGAAACTATACCGTCACCCCTCCACTTT	CASSLAQETIPSPLHF
NA	TRBV24-1	NA	TRBJ2-3	TGTGCCACCAGTGTAATGGGAATGGGGGCTAGCGGTCGTAGCACAGATACGCAGTATTTT	CATSVMGMGASGRSTDTQYF
TRBD1	TRBV2	NA	TRBJ1-2	TGTGCCAGCAAAGCGCGGACAGGGGCATCTCCCAACTATGGCTACACCTTC	CASKARTGASPNYGYTF
NA	TRBV3-1/TRBV3-2	NA	TRBJ1-2	TGTGCCAGCAGCCGGGGCCCCGCCAGCCTCTACACCTTC	CASSRGPASLYTF
TRBD2	TRBV11-2	NA	TRBJ2-1	TGTGCCAGTCGGCGGGAGCGGGGAGGTAATGAGCAGTTCTTC	CASRRERGGNEQFF
TRBD2	TRBV5-8	NA	TRBJ2-1	TGTGCCAGCAGCTTGGGACTAGCGGGGGGGCTCTACAATGAGCAGTTCTTC	CASSLGLAGGLYNEQFF
NA	TRBV7-2	NA	TRBJ1-2	TGTGCCAGCAGCTTCGACAGGTTCTATGGCTACACCTTC	CASSFDRFYGYTF
TRBD2	TRBV11-2	NA	TRBJ2-1	TGTGCCAGCAGCTTAGTAGGTAGCGGGGTCAATGAGCAGTTCTTC	CASSLVGSGVNEQFF
NA	TRBV20-1	NA	TRBJ2-5	TGCAGTGCTAGTAAGGGGAAAGAGACCCAGTACTTC	CSASKGKETQYF
TRBD1	TRBV7-9	NA	TRBJ1-1	TGTGCCAGCAGCCTCCAGGGGGATGACACTGAAGCTTTCTTT	CASSLQGDDTEAFF
TRBD1	TRBV2	NA	TRBJ2-5	TGTGCCAGCCTGGAGGTACTCCGGGGACAGGGTAATGAAGAGACCCAGTACTTC	CASLEVLRGQGNEETQYF
NA	TRBV7-2	NA	TRBJ1-2	TGTGCCAGCAGCTTAGGGGGGCAGCTTAGCTATGGCTACACCTTC	CASSLGGQLSYGYTF
TRBD1	TRBV6-5	NA	TRBJ2-5	TGTGCCAGCATGAGGGGGCAGGGAGAGACCCAGTACTTC	CASMRGQGETQYF
TRBD1	TRBV10-1	few	TRBJ2-7	TGCGCCAGCAGTGGATCGTTTGCCGGGACAGTTTACGAGCAGTACTTC	CASSGSFAGTVYEQYF
TRBD2	TRBV3-1/TRBV3-2	NA	TRBJ2-1	TGTGCCAGCAGCCAAGGGTCGAAGCGGGGGACCCCTAACTACAATGAGCAGTTCTTC	CASSQGSKRGTPNYNEQFF
NA	TRBV24-1	many	TRBJ2-1	TGTGCCACCAGTCACCAGGGGATGGGACATGAGCAGTTCTTC	CATSHQGMGHEQFF
TRBD1	TRBV3-1/TRBV3-2	NA	TRBJ1-1	TGTGCCAGCAGCCACAGGGACAGGGGAGGGGCTGAAGCTTTCTTT	CASSHRDRGGAEAFF
NA	TRBV2	NA	TRBJ2-2	TGTGCCAGCATTGGGACACGAGGGACCGGGGAGCTGTTTTTT	CASIGTRGTGELFF
TRBD2	TRBV3-1/TRBV3-2	NA	TRBJ2-5	TGTGCCAGCAGCCAAGGGACTAGCGGGGGGGTGGAGACCCAGTACTTC	CASSQGTSGGVETQYF
TRBD2	TRBV11-2	once	TRBJ2-5	TGTGCCAGCAGCTTAGACGGTTTTACTAGCGGGAGGGAGGGAGAGACCCAGTACTTC	CASSLDGFTSGREGETQYF
TRBD1	TRBV10-3	NA	TRBJ2-5	TGTGCCATCAGGACAGGGAGAGAGACCCAGTACTTC	CAIRTGRETQYF
NA	TRBV27	NA	TRBJ1-1	TGTGCCAGCAGTCCCTTGGGGCAGTTGAACACTGAAGCTTTCTTT	CASSPLGQLNTEAFF
NA	TRBV29-1	few	TRBJ1-1	TGCAGCCCCCACGGGGGGCAGGACACTGAAGCTTTCTTT	CSPHGGQDTEAFF